This TCR beta chain was identified during a study of cytomegalovirus exposure and HLA in healthy donors (dated by TCRdb to between 2016 and 2019). The study in broad terms: According to an earlier analysis of 450 to 650 of the donors, about 179 million T cells yielded over 100 million unique TCR beta sequences and about 300 Gb of sequence data. Typing coverage varied by locus: 629-630 donors for A, B, C, DRB1 and DQB1; roughly 520 for DQA1; more than 600 for DPA1; around 490 for DPB1. Four to six DR-DQ haplotypes were handled as single units for association and clustering because linkage in the cohort was strong. Using immunosequencing, the study profiled T cell repertoires from 550 to 750 subjects and related those repertoires to cytomegalovirus serostatus. Class I and class II HLA loci were covered by the typing at four-digit resolution. The study aimed to test whether signatures of past pathogen exposure could be identified by cataloging public T cell receptors. Among the roughly 400 genotyped donors, under 90% belonged to the genetic ancestry cluster associated with self-reported Caucasian donors. An earlier analysis of around 640 of the donors used high-throughput TCR beta sequencing to judge whether each TCR beta V gene segment behaved as functional or pseudogenic. The later analysis used no new phenotypic data to find candidate immune exposures, relying instead on TCR beta sequences and their occurrence across donors. Among roughly 370 genotyped donors of the cohort, an average of around 240,000 unique TCR beta nucleotide sequences were sequenced per donor, around 18% of them non-productive. Besides the first cohort of roughly 640 subjects, a separate validation cohort made up of 90 to 150 different subjects was used. Donor age, sex, ethnicity and CMV serostatus were compiled alongside the repertoire data. The study combined high-throughput TCR immunosequencing, statistical association of individual TCRs with disease status, and machine learning to predict cytomegalovirus infection status. In a later genetic analysis, genome-wide SNP genotypes for about 65% of the roughly 670 donors were used, and that subset was treated as a discovery cohort. All discovery cohort repertoires had been generated on a single sequencing platform. In a later analysis, previously published TCR beta repertoires from about 640 donors were re-analyzed and high-resolution HLA genotyping was added so that TCR occurrence patterns could be studied. Approximately 310 gigabases of sequencing data and approximately 85 million unique TCR sequences were included in an early release covering 500 to 750 HLA-typed donors.

There are 15 amino acids in the CDR3, from cysteine to phenylalanine inclusive. The sequence is cut down to CDR3 DNA, 45 bases in frame from base 1. Based on the germline V gene, the CDR1 and CDR2 sequences are MNHNS and SASEGT. V is cut by 3 bases and J by 1 base, and the space between the germline ends is 12 bases. The cohort comprised 550 to 700 healthy bone marrow donors. At the time of sampling, every cohort member was nominally healthy, though immune exposures that went unrecorded were likely present. The donor tested CMV seronegative and was one of the 352 seronegative cohort members. A peripheral blood sample was provided by each donor, and peripheral blood mononuclear cells were used for TCR beta sequencing. The Qiagen DNeasy Blood Extraction Kit was used to extract genomic DNA from the blood cell samples. The method was the immunoSEQ multiplex PCR assay. A mixture of 60 forward primers for TCR Vbeta segments and 13 reverse primers for TCR Jbeta segments was used in the multiplex PCR. Amplification of the CDR3 region of rearranged TCR beta genes was performed with a multiplex PCR assay on genomic DNA. On the Illumina HiSeq System, the amplified TCR beta libraries were sequenced as 87-base-pair reads. As for the original processing: A later analysis tallied roughly 78 million unique TCR beta chains across the 610 or so repertoires, and roughly 11 million of those chains were shared by two or more donors. Raw reads were error-corrected and collapsed into unique sequences with a nearest-neighbor algorithm that merged closely related sequences to remove PCR and sequencing errors. CDR3 sequences were aligned to IMGT reference sequences to assign V, D and J gene segments. For a sequence to be retained, at least a six-nucleotide match to both a V gene segment and a J gene segment was required. Rearrangements were classified as productive when the CDR3 lacked stop codons and remained in frame with V and J, and all other rearrangements were classified as non-productive. CDR3 was defined by IMGT convention, running from the second conserved V-encoded cysteine to the conserved J-encoded phenylalanine. The earlier analysis of some 540 of the donors excluded any sequence lacking an unambiguous match to a single V gene segment. An earlier analysis of fewer than 750 of the donors classified V segments as functional when productive rearrangements were above 56.7% and as segregating when the standard deviation between donors was above 5%. To diagnose cytomegalovirus status from the catalog of TCR beta chain sequences, a statistical classification framework was built. In a later analysis, TCR nucleotide sequences were compared against IMGT/GENE-DB human TR gene sequences so that V and J genes could be assigned. A later analysis assigned CDR3 sequences and most-parsimonious VDJ recombination scenarios with the TCRdist pipeline. A later analysis defined each TCR beta chain by its CDR3 amino acid sequence plus V-gene family, and excluded reads lacking a unique V-gene family. To address suspected cross-contamination and a sequencing artifact, a later analysis removed 592 highly shared, low-generation-probability nucleotide sequences. For each public chain, a later analysis derived a clonal expansion index from normalized ranks of inferred template counts within each repertoire. In a later analysis, generation probabilities were computed with a VDJ recombination model fitted to out-of-frame rearrangements, and the resulting probabilities were checked against IGoR. In a later analysis, hypergeometric tests were used to score TCR-TCR, TCR-HLA and TCR-CMV co-occurrence, with a repertoire-size bias correction applied to TCR pairs. False discovery rates were estimated in a later analysis by permuting HLA or CMV assignments 20 times. In a later analysis, co-occurring TCRs were grouped using DBSCAN, with TCRdist sequence similarity added in when clustering inside HLA-allele-positive subsets. For co-occurrence clustering, repertoires with fewer than 30,000 or more than 120,000 public chains were excluded, along with five repertoires with anomalous nucleotide sharing. The immuneACCESS repertoire file appears here via TCRdb, limited to in-frame rearrangements. These files lack a portion of the clones; in checked studies, under half of the deficit traces to unresolved V genes, and the cause of the others is not known. V, J and clone size are taken as reported in that table, and D and trimming were inferred from the DNA itself. Across this sample there are about 130,000 clones, with roughly 80% seen only once. The top ten constitute more than 2.5% of the sample.

This clone appeared a few times. The target of this receptor is not known. Base qualities are not provided; no much larger clone lies one nucleotide away. Overall study outcomes, separate from this receptor: Correlated functional status among segregating V segments might be attributable to linkage disequilibrium, but an unknown experimental factor could not be ruled out. It was suggested by the authors that the approach could potentially be generalized to other disease states and immunological phenotypes. Several of the top co-occurrence clusters appeared to be linked to parvovirus B19, influenza, CMV and Epstein-Barr virus, according to a later analysis. This cohort had only TCR beta chains sequenced, and the lack of alpha or paired-chain data limited which features could be detected. Most CMV-associated TCR beta chains appeared to be HLA-restricted in a later analysis, and the HLA associations seemed to be driven largely by CMV exposure. In a later analysis, the rate of TCR association differed among HLA loci, with DRB1 alleles having the most associated TCRs and HLA-C alleles having the fewest. In a later genetic analysis, a missense DCLRE1C variant was associated with V-gene and J-gene trimming of TCR beta chains, and the association was replicated in an independent cohort. In a later analysis, more than 15,000 TCR beta sequences were associated with specific HLA alleles at a false discovery rate of 0.05. Assigning TCR associations to individual alleles was difficult when HLA alleles, especially DR and DQ, strongly co-occurred. Most TCR sequences were seen in very few donors, while some public TCRs were found in many individuals. CMV serostatus was the only immune exposure information available for the cohort. Presence/absence analyses assumed roughly uniform sequencing depth across donors, an assumption that may not hold. The sequencing pipeline was judged likely to have produced a cluster of highly shared sequence variants as a technical artifact. Because HLA typing was unavailable for some donors at each locus, only the typed subset was used in association tests. Compared with equally common non-associated chains, HLA-associated TCR beta chains in a later analysis were more clonally expanded and had lower generation probabilities. A total of about 180 TCR beta chains were listed by the study as associated with cytomegalovirus. The 87-base-pair reads could not distinguish some IMGT-functional V segments, including TRBV6-2 and TRBV6-3, so those segments were excluded. In both the original and validation cohorts, the classifier was reported to diagnose cytomegalovirus status with high specificity and sensitivity. In vitro tests confirmed that three of the cytomegalovirus-associated TCR beta chains recognize cytomegalovirus antigens. According to a later genetic analysis, donors in an Asian-associated ancestry cluster had fewer N-insertions in productive TCRs than the approximately 670-donor mean. Broadly in line with IMGT annotations, most TCR beta V segments showed up in productive rearrangements about 87% or about 30% of the time in an earlier analysis of around 600 of the donors. Seventeen rarely observed V segments, including chromosome 9 orphons, were excluded from the earlier analysis of approximately 500 of the donors because counts were too low. A further reported finding was that TCR beta sequences accurately predicted the HLA-A and HLA-B alleles for most subjects in the first cohort.

The chain joins TRBV6-1 to TRBJ1-1; the D gene is not confidently resolved. The sequence was obtained from a woman in her forties or fifties in good health and CMV-seronegative. The sample consisted of PBMCs. The CDR3 sequence is CASSDLSGRNTEAFF. Here is the DNA: TGTGCCAGCAGTGACTTGTCAGGTCGGAACACTGAAGCTTTCTTT.